This T cell receptor (beta chain) was found in a study of blood T cell repertoires in COVID-19. Study context: Material from acute and convalescent COVID-19 was sourced from the United States, Italy and Spain.

The germline V and J ends were trimmed by 2 bases and 2 bases, with 7 bases remaining between them. There are 13 residues in the CDR3. CDR1 is SNHLY, CDR2 FYNNEI, per germline. Original processing notes: Reference gene primer amplification gave estimated nucleated cell counts. The method was immunoSEQ multiplex PCR; TCRdb's version includes in-frame clones alone and lacks a portion of them. V and J calls plus clone size are reproduced from that table; the DNA served to infer D and trimming. This sample has 95,000 to 150,000 clones; just over 85% occur once, and the top ten carry around 4%. The sequenced sample was peripheral blood. This chain uses TRBV2 with TRBJ2-7; D ambiguous. The clonotype comes from a man in his forties with acute or convalescent COVID-19. The CDR3 sequence: CASSEYRTYEQYF. CDR3 coding DNA: TGTGCCAGCAGTGAATACAGAACCTACGAGCAGTACTTC.